This T cell receptor (beta chain) derives from a study of T cell responses to AZD1222 COVID-19 vaccine. CDR1 is SGHTA and CDR2 is FQGNSA in the germline V gene. The CDR3 consists of 17 residues. V lost 1 base and J lost 3, with 13 bases in between. Turning to this clone: What it binds is unknown.

Study-level points and caveats: It should be noted that donors were predominantly white British and more often female, and clonal diversity was possibly underestimated. CD4 TCRs linked to vaccination spanned spike, dominating at 160-218 and 743-854.

Assay used: immunoSEQ multiplex PCR; TCRdb lists only in-frame clones, some missing. In the table there are about 120,000 clones, roughly nine tenths of which are singletons. The sequence derives from an adult in good health. This specimen was peripheral blood, taken on day 0 of AZD1222 vaccination. The chain couples TRBV7-2 to TRBJ1-6; D possibly corresponds to TRBD1 (5 bases). In DNA form, the CDR3 reads TGTGCCAGCAGCTTAGTGCCCGGGGGGAGCTATAATTCACCCCTCCACTTT. Protein sequence: CASSLVPGGSYNSPLHF.